This T cell receptor beta chain came from a study of T cell changes during pregnancy in multiple sclerosis. Trimming left V 2 bases short and J 6 bases short, with 18 bases between. The CDR3 runs to 16 residues. The germline gives CDR1 SGHRS, CDR2 YFSETQ. This table comes from immunoSEQ multiplex PCR, and its TCRdb copy is limited to in-frame clones, with some not included. The repertoire holds 60,000 or so clones, with 90% as singletons. The chain carries TRBV5-1 and TRBJ2-1, with D maybe TRBD1 (6 bases). Material: peripheral blood, obtained in the second trimester of pregnancy. The sequence was obtained from a female donor in good health, enrolled as a control in a pregnancy study. CDR3 DNA sequence: TGCGCCAGCAGCTTCGGACAGACCAACTACCCCAATGAGCAGTTCTTC. This sequence encodes CASSFGQTNYPNEQFF.